This TCR beta chain appears in the sequencing data of a study of CD8+CD57+ T cells in acquired aplastic anemia. At the level of the study: An average of roughly 3 ug of DNA was obtained from sorted CD4+ and CD8+ cells.

Whole-study results and caveats: The same twenty-nine CD8+ CDR3 sequences occurred in patients and in controls.

Researchers used genomic DNA as the template to profile TCR beta VDJ and CDR3. Each CDR3 protein is one row after TCRdb ran MiXCR on the reads. The sample contains roughly 240,000 distinct CDR3 sequences, more than 40% of which appear only once. Deletions cut 9 bases from V and 1 base from J, with 15 bases between. Germline CDR1 KGHDR, CDR2 SFDVKD. The CDR3 sequence is 16 residues long. Patients chosen for sequencing had shown CD8+CD57+ cell expansion by flow cytometry. All patients had severe acquired aplastic anemia. Patients had undergone no therapy by the time their blood was sampled. The table lists this clonotype with many counts. What it recognizes is unknown.

The source is a human donor with aplastic anemia. J is TRBJ2-6 and V is TRBV24-1; possible D gene TRBD1, 5 bases. The sample taken for sequencing was sorted CD4+, CD8+, or CD8+CD57+ T cells (not recorded which) from PBMCs. The CDR3 DNA reads as TGTGCCACCGGCAAAGGGGCGGTTTCTGGGGCCAACGTCCTGACTTTC. It yields the protein CATGKGAVSGANVLTF.